The 26 T cell receptor beta chains listed next were all sequenced from one sample in a study of T cell responses to AZD1222 COVID-19 vaccine. TCRdb's copy holds only in-frame clones and misses some; the assay was immunoSEQ multiplex PCR. There are 100,000 or so clones in the sample; about 87% occur only once, and about 1.8% lies in the top ten. Source: peripheral blood, taken on day 0 of AZD1222 vaccination. The source of these receptors is an adult in good health.

The chain couples TRBV21-1 to TRBJ1-5. TRBV21-1 is a listed pseudogene. This CDR3 comprises 10 residues. CDR3 residues: CASSKGPQHF. Here the CDR3 DNA reads TGTGCCAGCAGCAAGGGTCCCCAGCATTTT.

V gene TRBV28 combines with J gene TRBJ1-5; weak D call: TRBD1 (5 bases). Trimming removed 5 bases from V and 0 bases from J, with 11 bases in between. Germline V CDR1 and CDR2: MDHEN, SYDVKM. The CDR3 loop spans 15 amino acids. CDR3 DNA sequence: TGTGCCAGCAGTAGACAGTTATATAGCAATCAGCCCCAGCATTTT. It yields the protein CASSRQLYSNQPQHF.

V is TRBV28 and J is TRBJ1-5; D not resolved. V lost 4 bases and J 4 bases, leaving 8 bases between the germline ends. The V gene's germline CDR1 is MDHEN and CDR2 SYDVKM. The CDR3 runs to 13 residues. CDR3 sequence (DNA): TGTGCCAGCAGTTCCTCGATGAATCAGCCCCAGCATTTT. Translating gives CASSSSMNQPQHF.

This chain joins TRBV18 and TRBJ1-5; a weak D match, TRBD1 (6 bases). The CDR3 covers 13 residues. Germline CDR1 reads KGHSH; CDR2 reads LQKENI. Between the trimmed V and J ends, which lost 6 bases and 4 bases, there was a span of 10 bases. CDR3 nucleotide sequence: TGTGCCAGCTCCCTACAGGGAAATCAGCCCCAGCATTTT. This translates into CASSLQGNQPQHF.

This clone was found once. This chain connects TRBV11-2 to TRBJ1-1; the D gene is possibly TRBD1 (5 bases). With 1 base removed from V and 10 bases from J, the gap between germline ends came to 19 bases. CDR1 and CDR2 (germline): SGHAT, FQNNGV. The length of the CDR3 is 15 residues. The CDR3 reads CASSLVAWGGGGAFF. CDR3 in DNA: TGTGCCAGCAGCTTAGTAGCCTGGGGCGGTGGCGGAGCTTTCTTT.

This chain joins TRBV6-5 and TRBJ2-7; 8 bases line up with TRBD1. The CDR3 has 14 residues. Germline-derived CDR1 and CDR2 are MNHEY and SVGAGI. The V gene end was trimmed by 5 bases and the J gene end by 5 bases; junction bases not matched to a gene: 8. The CDR3 DNA is TGTGCCAGCAGTCGGGACAGGAGGACGAACGAGCAGTACTTC. It specifies CASSRDRRTNEQYF.

V and J are TRBV7-9 and TRBJ2-1; 15 positions agree with TRBD2. J was trimmed by 8 bases and V by 0 bases; bases with no gene match: 5. CDR3 length: 17 residues. CDR1 is SEHNR and CDR2 is FQNEAQ in the germline V gene (reference sequence). Here the CDR3 reads CASSLAPGLAGGDEQFF. CDR3 nucleotide sequence: TGTGCCAGCAGCTTAGCCCCGGGACTAGCGGGAGGAGATGAGCAGTTCTTC.

The chain uses TRBV7-8 and TRBJ1-2; D might be TRBD1 (6 bases). The V end was cut by 2 bases, the J end by 7 bases, with 17 bases between. The CDR3 sequence is 15 residues long. Germline-derived CDR1 and CDR2 are SGHVS and FQNEAQ. The chain's CDR3 is CASSLSSGDFRGYTF. The CDR3 DNA reads TGTGCCAGCAGCTTATCATCAGGGGACTTTCGTGGCTACACCTTC.

This chain joins TRBV2 and TRBJ2-4; 7 positions agree with TRBD1. Germline-derived CDR1 and CDR2 are SNHLY and FYNNEI. The trim removed 7 bases at V and 5 bases at J, leaving 2 bases unmatched. The CDR3 sequence is 12 residues long. The CDR3 reads CASIGQENIQYF. The CDR3 DNA reads TGTGCCAGCATCGGACAGGAAAACATTCAGTACTTC.

This clone was seen once. The rearrangement uses TRBV11-2 and TRBJ1-4, with 8 bases fitting TRBD1. The J segment lost 7 bases and the V segment lost 4 bases, leaving 8 bases of the junction unmatched. The CDR3 is made up of 15 amino acids. The germline V gene has CDR1 SGHAT and CDR2 FQNNGV. The CDR3 here is CASSSSQGASEKLFF. The DNA of the CDR3 is TGTGCCAGCAGCTCCAGCCAGGGGGCAAGTGAAAAACTGTTTTTT.

The chain recombines TRBV6-5 with TRBJ2-3; 10 nucleotides agree with TRBD1. The CDR3 is made up of 15 amino acids. The germline gives CDR1 MNHEY, CDR2 SVGAGI. J gave up 4 bases and V 6 bases, and 7 bases lay outside the gene matches. The CDR3: CASRDRDRGADTQYF. The CDR3 nucleotides are TGTGCCAGCAGAGACCGGGACAGGGGAGCAGATACGCAGTATTTT.

The chain couples TRBV12-5 to TRBJ1-1; D is unresolved. V dropped 0 bases and J dropped 1 base, with 9 bases sitting between them. Germline lookup yields CDR1 LGHNT and CDR2 FRNRAP. This CDR3 comprises 15 residues. CDR3 region: CASGLVLGKNTEAFF. Here the CDR3 DNA reads TGTGCTAGTGGTTTGGTACTGGGAAAGAACACTGAAGCTTTCTTT.

Comments on this clone: The junction differs from germline at one of its ends, possibly a read error. The chain joins TRBV7-7 to TRBJ2-5, with 9 nucleotides matching TRBD2. The CDR3 length is 15 residues. Germline values: CDR1 SSHAT, CDR2 FNYEAQ (reference sequence). CDR3 loop: CASSLAASGMETQYF. The CDR3 coding sequence is TGTGCTAGCAGCTTAGCGGCTAGCGGGATGGAGACCCAGTACTTC.

V is TRBV4-1 and J is TRBJ1-3; 9 nucleotides agree with TRBD1. The CDR3 sequence is 17 residues long. CDR1 and CDR2 (germline): MGHRA, YSYEKL. V gave up 1 base and J gave up 0 bases; unmatched junction bases: 4. As DNA, the CDR3 is TGCGCCAGCAGCCAAGTCCTGGACAGGGGCTCTGGAAACACCATATATTTT. It specifies CASSQVLDRGSGNTIYF.

V gene TRBV11-2 combines with J gene TRBJ2-5; tentative D call: TRBD2 (6 bases). CDR3 length: 14 amino acids. Trimming shortened V by 7 bases and J by 5 bases, and 17 bases separated the two germline ends. The germline CDR1 and CDR2 sequences are SGHAT and FQNNGV. The CDR3 protein is CASIPGTGEETQYF. The CDR3 DNA follows: TGTGCCAGCATCCCGGGAACGGGGGAGGAGACCCAGTACTTC.

The genes are TRBV9 and TRBJ2-5; D unclear. There are 15 residues in the CDR3. V was pared by 0 bases and J by 3 bases, with 12 bases between. Germline values: CDR1 SGDLS, CDR2 YYNGEE. The CDR3, as DNA: TGTGCCAGCAGCGTAGAGACTGGTAGAAAAGAGACCCAGTACTTC. It yields the protein CASSVETGRKETQYF.

This clone appeared a single time. This sequence joins TRBV2 and TRBJ1-5; D gene ambiguous. Trimming took 2 bases from V and 2 from J, leaving 7 bases between them. Germline V gives CDR1 SNHLY, CDR2 FYNNEI. The CDR3 is 14 residues long. DNA of the CDR3: TGTGCCAGCAGTGAACGTACAGGCAATCAGCCCCAGCATTTT. The encoded protein is CASSERTGNQPQHF. Together with reference TRBV2 and TRBJ1-5, the CDR3 gives the full variable domain: EPEVTQTPSHQVTQMGQEVILRCVPISNHLYFYWYRQILGQKVEFLVSFYNNEISEKSEIFDDQFSVERPDGSNFTLKIRSTKLEDSAMYFCASSERTGNQPQHFGDGTRLSIL.

The rearrangement joins TRBV19 to TRBJ2-3; TRBD1 matches at 10 bases. With 10 bases clipped from V and 1 base from J, the junction kept 5 bases outside the gene matches. Germline V CDR1 and CDR2: LNHDA, SQIVND (reference sequence). This CDR3 is 14 amino acids long. The CDR3 DNA follows: TGTGCCACCCGGGACAGGGGCGGCACAGATACGCAGTATTTT. Translated: CATRDRGGTDTQYF.

The chain is built from TRBV5-1 and TRBJ2-7, with 9 bases matching TRBD2. CDR3 length: 16 residues. Per germline, CDR1 SGHRS and CDR2 YFSETQ. The ends lost 3 bases at V and 9 bases at J; junction bases unmatched: 16. The CDR3: CASSWEREVGFTPQYF. CDR3 nucleotide sequence: TGCGCCAGCAGCTGGGAGCGGGAGGTCGGTTTTACCCCGCAGTACTTC.

The V gene is TRBV7-2, the J gene TRBJ2-5; maybe TRBD1 (6 bases). Deletions cut 0 bases from V and 5 bases from J, with 13 bases between. The CDR3 extends over 15 amino acids. Germline CDR1 reads SGHTA; CDR2 reads FQGNSA. CDR3 nucleotides: TGTGCCAGCAGCTTAGCACACCTAGGGGGTGAGACCCAGTACTTC. Protein: CASSLAHLGGETQYF.

The chain joins TRBV28 to TRBJ1-2; TRBD1 matches 7 bases. Trimming at V came to 8 bases and at J to 5 bases, leaving 11 bases not matched to a gene. Germline V gene data show CDR1 as MDHEN and CDR2 as SYDVKM. This CDR3 is 14 amino acids long. CDR3 sequence reads: CASRRQGASYGYTF. The CDR3 nucleotides read TGTGCCAGCCGAAGACAGGGAGCTTCATATGGCTACACCTTC.

V and J are TRBV5-1 and TRBJ1-2, with D hard to call. Per germline, CDR1 SGHRS and CDR2 YFSETQ. The ends were cut back, 1 base at V and 1 base at J, with 8 bases in the middle. This CDR3 has 14 residues. The CDR3 region is CASSLIDLNYGYTF. CDR3 in DNA: TGCGCCAGCAGCTTGATCGACCTTAACTATGGCTACACCTTC.

This chain joins TRBV3-1 (or the pseudogene TRBV3-2) and TRBJ2-7, with 7 bases aligning to TRBD2. CDR3 size: 17 residues. V gave up 4 bases and J gave up 4 bases; unmatched junction bases: 16. Germline CDR1 and CDR2: LGHDT and YNNKEL (reference sequence). CDR3: CASSPSLDSGGRYEQYF. The CDR3 DNA follows: TGTGCCAGCAGCCCTTCACTGGACTCGGGAGGCAGGTACGAGCAGTACTTC.

This clone has only one observation. The chain carries TRBV7-2 and TRBJ2-2; D unresolved. V shed 4 bases and J shed 6 bases, with 9 bases lying between them. This CDR3 spans 13 amino acids. CDR1 SGHTA and CDR2 FQGNSA come from the germline V gene. CDR3 in DNA: TGTGCCAGCAGCTCTACGTGGGCCGGGGAGCTGTTTTTT. Translated, it gives CASSSTWAGELFF.

The V call is TRBV19, the J call TRBJ1-2; D gene unclear. V shed 3 bases and J shed 5 bases, with 31 bases lying between them. This CDR3 is built from 20 residues. The V gene's germline CDR1 is LNHDA and CDR2 SQIVND (reference sequence). The CDR3 sequence: CASSIDVLSLFPAVGYGYTF. In nucleotides, the CDR3 is TGTGCCAGTAGTATCGACGTTTTGTCCTTGTTTCCAGCCGTAGGATATGGCTACACCTTC.

This rearrangement joins TRBV2 to TRBJ2-7; the D is unclear. The CDR3 is made up of 13 amino acids. Trimming stripped 4 bases from V and 6 bases from J, with 13 bases between. Germline V gene data show CDR1 as SNHLY and CDR2 as FYNNEI. The CDR3 region has the DNA TGTGCCAGCAGTGGGCTGGCGAGGAGCGAGCAGTACTTC. Its translation: CASSGLARSEQYF.